This TCR beta chain was recovered during a study of tumor-infiltrating lymphocytes in oesophageal squamous cell carcinoma. One entry per CDR3 protein, called by TCRdb with MiXCR from the PCR reads. The sample includes more than 9,500 distinct CDR3 sequences, roughly 54% of them seen just once. CDR1 and CDR2 from the germline V gene are SGHVS and FNYEAQ. The CDR3 has 16 residues. The receptor was isolated from a female donor with esophageal squamous cell carcinoma. The V and J genes are TRBV7-6 and TRBJ2-1; D is perhaps TRBD2 (6 bases). The J call may be mistaken, given a closer DNA end match to TRBJ2-3. The sample comprised esophageal tumor tissue. CDR3 DNA: TGTGCCAGCAGCTCCCCTCGAGGCGGGGCTTCCGATACGCAGTATTTT. Translating it yields CASSSPRGGASDTQYF.